The sequence of this T cell receptor beta chain was determined in a study of PD-1 blockade in mismatch repair-deficient tumors. Germline loops: CDR1 SGHDT, CDR2 YYEEEE. This CDR3 spans 15 amino acids. With 0 bases removed from V and 6 bases from J, the gap between germline ends came to 13 bases. Produced via immunoSEQ multiplex PCR; TCRdb's table is partial and in-frame only. Of some 120,000 clones in the sample, around 86% were seen once. The sample consisted of peripheral blood, taken 44 weeks after starting pembrolizumab. This sequence was found in an adult with mismatch repair-deficient cancer. The chain uses TRBV5-6 and TRBJ2-1; weak D call: TRBD2 (7 bases). CDR3 loop: CASSLGPGEGNEQFF. As DNA, the CDR3 is TGTGCCAGCAGCTTGGGTCCAGGGGAGGGCAATGAGCAGTTCTTC.